This is a list of T cell receptor beta chains from one sample in a study of beta chain features in type 1 diabetes. TCRdb's table, derived via immunoSEQ multiplex PCR, lists solely in-frame clones and lacks some. The repertoire holds under 250,000 clones, with 11% as singletons. The sample was central memory CD4+ T cells from blood. Source of these receptors: a young man in good health. The CDR3 runs from the conserved cysteine through the conserved F or W. D genes are given only for firm matches. Expanded clones get a size class; other rows say once, few or many, or leave the size out.

V gene,D gene,clone size,J gene,CDR3 protein,CDR3 DNA
TRBV27,.,few,TRBJ2-1,CASSTSSSYNEQFF,TGTGCCAGCAGCACATCTAGCTCCTACAATGAGCAGTTCTTC
TRBV5-1,.,few,TRBJ2-3,CASSLGAISRTDTQYF,TGCGCCAGCAGCCTGGGGGCGATCAGCCGCACAGATACGCAGTATTTT
TRBV28,.,few,TRBJ2-7,CASSLFGEQYF,TGTGCCAGCAGTTTATTCGGCGAGCAGTACTTC
TRBV15,.,few,TRBJ2-7,CATSRDYAASSYEQYF,TGTGCCACCAGCAGAGATTATGCGGCTAGCTCCTACGAGCAGTACTTC
TRBV1,.,.,TRBJ2-7,CTSSQGSLASSYEQYF,TGCACCAGCAGCCAAGGGTCACTAGCCAGCTCCTACGAGCAGTACTTC
TRBV7-2,.,few,TRBJ2-5,CASSSMSGSLAQYF,TGTGCCAGCAGCTCGATGAGCGGATCTCTGGCCCAGTACTTC
TRBV5-1,.,few,TRBJ2-7,CASSPQQGPYEQYF,TGCGCCAGCAGCCCTCAACAAGGACCGTACGAGCAGTACTTC
TRBV19,.,.,TRBJ2-2,CASSEGPNTGELFF,TGTGCCAGTAGTGAGGGTCCCAACACCGGGGAGCTGTTTTTT
TRBV30,.,few,TRBJ2-3,CAWSAGSTDTQYF,TGTGCCTGGAGTGCCGGGAGCACAGATACGCAGTATTTT
TRBV25-1,.,many,TRBJ2-7,CASRDWSQRQYF,TGTGCCAGCAGGGACTGGTCTCAGAGGCAGTACTTC
TRBV2,.,many,TRBJ1-3,CASSEGGNTIYF,TGTGCCAGCAGTGAAGGTGGAAACACCATATATTTT